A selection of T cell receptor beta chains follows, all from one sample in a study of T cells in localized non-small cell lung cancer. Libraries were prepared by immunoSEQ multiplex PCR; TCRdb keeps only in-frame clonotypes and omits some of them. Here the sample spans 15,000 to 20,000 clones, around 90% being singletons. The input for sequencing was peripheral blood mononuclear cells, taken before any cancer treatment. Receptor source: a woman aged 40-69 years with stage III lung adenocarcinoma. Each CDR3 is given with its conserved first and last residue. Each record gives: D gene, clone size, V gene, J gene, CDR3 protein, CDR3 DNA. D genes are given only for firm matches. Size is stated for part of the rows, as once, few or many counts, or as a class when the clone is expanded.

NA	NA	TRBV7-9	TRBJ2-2	CASSQNSGRTGELFF	TGTGCCAGCAGCCAGAACTCAGGGCGCACCGGGGAGCTGTTTTTT
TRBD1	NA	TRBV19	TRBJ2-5	CASSIGQGKKETQYF	TGTGCCAGTAGTATCGGACAGGGGAAAAAAGAGACCCAGTACTTC
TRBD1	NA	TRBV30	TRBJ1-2	CAWGRATGDTF	TGTGCCTGGGGTAGGGCGACAGGGGACACCTTC
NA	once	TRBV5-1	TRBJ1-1	CASRNWEGKGTEAFF	TGCGCCAGCAGGAATTGGGAAGGGAAGGGCACTGAAGCTTTCTTT
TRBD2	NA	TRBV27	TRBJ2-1	CASSLAGTSGAYNEQFF	TGTGCCAGCAGTTTAGCCGGGACTAGCGGGGCCTACAATGAGCAGTTCTTC
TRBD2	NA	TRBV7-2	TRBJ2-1	CASSLNSGREQFF	TGTGCCAGCAGCTTAAATAGCGGGCGTGAGCAGTTCTTC
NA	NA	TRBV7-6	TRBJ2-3	CASRDPGTDTQYF	TGTGCCAGCAGGGATCCCGGCACAGATACGCAGTATTTT
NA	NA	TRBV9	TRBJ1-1	CASSLRMNTEAFF	TGTGCCAGCTCCCTAAGGATGAACACTGAAGCTTTCTTT
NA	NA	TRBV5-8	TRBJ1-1	CASSWNGPARTEAFF	TGTGCCAGCAGCTGGAACGGACCTGCCCGCACTGAAGCTTTCTTT
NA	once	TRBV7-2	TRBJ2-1	CASSLAQGFAGEQFF	TGTGCCAGCAGCTTAGCGCAAGGGTTTGCGGGGGAGCAGTTCTTC
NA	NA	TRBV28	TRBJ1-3	CASSLFSFASRNTIYF	TGTGCCAGCAGTTTATTTTCCTTCGCGAGTAGAAACACCATATATTTT
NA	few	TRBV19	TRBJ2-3	CASSISGAGSDTQYF	TGTGCCAGTAGTATCAGTGGAGCAGGGTCCGATACGCAGTATTTT
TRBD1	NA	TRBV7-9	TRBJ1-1	CASSSGQGLAPLSF	TGTGCCAGCAGCTCAGGACAGGGGCTAGCACCACTCTCATTT
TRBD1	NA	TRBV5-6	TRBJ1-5	CASSLTGQGNQPQHF	TGTGCCAGCAGCCTAACTGGACAGGGCAATCAGCCCCAGCATTTT
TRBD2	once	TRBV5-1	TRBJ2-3	CASGGTSGTDTQYF	TGCGCCAGCGGCGGGACTAGCGGCACAGATACGCAGTATTTT
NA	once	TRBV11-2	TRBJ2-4	CASMNSLNIQYF	TGTGCCAGCATGAACTCTCTAAACATTCAGTACTTC
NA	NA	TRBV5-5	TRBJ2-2	CASSLSFGTGELFF	TGTGCCAGCAGCTTGTCGTTCGGGACCGGGGAGCTGTTTTTT
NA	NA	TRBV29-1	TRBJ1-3	CSVQDGSSGNTIYF	TGCAGCGTTCAGGACGGTTCCTCTGGAAACACCATATATTTT
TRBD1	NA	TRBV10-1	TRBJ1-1	CASSEEGATEAFF	TGCGCCAGCAGTGAGGAGGGGGCAACTGAAGCTTTCTTT
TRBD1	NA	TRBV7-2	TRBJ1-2	CASSLTGGGYGYTF	TGTGCCAGCAGCTTAACAGGGGGCGGGTATGGCTACACCTTC
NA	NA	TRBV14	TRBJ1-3	CASSQGRGSGGATIYF	TGTGCCAGCAGCCAAGGACGGGGCTCGGGAGGGGCCACCATATATTTT
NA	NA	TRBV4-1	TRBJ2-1	CASSHLYGEQFF	TGCGCCAGCAGCCACCTTTACGGTGAGCAGTTCTTC
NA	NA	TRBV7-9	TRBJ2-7	CASSLWIASSSYEQYF	TGTGCCAGCAGCTTATGGATAGCGTCCAGCTCCTACGAGCAGTACTTC
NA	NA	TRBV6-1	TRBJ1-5	CASSELVNQPQHF	TGTGCCAGCAGTGAATTGGTTAATCAGCCCCAGCATTTT
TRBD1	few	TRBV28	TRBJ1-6	CASSKTGQSSPLHF	TGTGCCAGCAGCAAGACAGGGCAGTCTTCACCCCTCCACTTT
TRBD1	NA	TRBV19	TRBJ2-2	CASSLRGTVNTGELFF	TGTGCCAGTAGTCTAAGAGGGACAGTGAACACCGGGGAGCTGTTTTTT
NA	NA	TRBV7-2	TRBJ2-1	CASSLGSYNEQFF	TGTGCCAGCAGCTTGGGTTCCTACAATGAGCAGTTCTTC
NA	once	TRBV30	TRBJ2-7	CAWSVYRGEGSYEQYF	TGTGCCTGGAGTGTCTACCGGGGTGAAGGATCCTACGAGCAGTACTTC
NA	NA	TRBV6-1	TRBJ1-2	CASRPPGTRNYGYTF	TGTGCCAGCAGACCTCCGGGGACACGCAACTATGGCTACACCTTC
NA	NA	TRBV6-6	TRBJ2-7	CASRENSYEQYF	TGTGCCAGCAGAGAGAACTCCTACGAGCAGTACTTC
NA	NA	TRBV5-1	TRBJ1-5	CASSLEGAQPQHF	TGCGCCAGCAGCTTGGAAGGGGCTCAGCCCCAGCATTTT
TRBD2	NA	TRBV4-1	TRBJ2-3	CASSQGKLAGSTDTQYF	TGCGCCAGCAGCCAAGGTAAACTAGCGGGGAGCACAGATACGCAGTATTTT
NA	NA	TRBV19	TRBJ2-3	CASSIQLKVHSGADTQYF	TGTGCCAGTAGTATCCAATTAAAGGTCCACTCGGGAGCAGATACGCAGTATTTT
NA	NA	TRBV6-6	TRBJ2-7	CASRSEFSSYEQYF	TGTGCCAGCAGGTCGGAATTTAGCTCCTACGAGCAGTACTTC
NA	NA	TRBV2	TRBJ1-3	CASSGHASGNTIYF	TGTGCCAGCAGTGGACATGCCTCTGGAAACACCATATATTTT
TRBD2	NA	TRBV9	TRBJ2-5	CASSVGAGGVQAQYF	TGTGCCAGCAGCGTAGGAGCGGGGGGGGTTCAGGCCCAGTACTTC
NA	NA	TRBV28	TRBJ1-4	CASRQGSEKLFF	TGTGCCAGCAGGCAGGGAAGTGAAAAACTGTTTTTT
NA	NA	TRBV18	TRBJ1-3	CASSPQVVRSGNTIYF	TGTGCCAGCTCACCACAGGTTGTCCGCTCTGGAAACACCATATATTTT
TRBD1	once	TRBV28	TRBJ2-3	CATEGGQRPFSTDTQYF	TGTGCCACAGAAGGGGGCCAAAGACCCTTTAGCACAGATACGCAGTATTTT
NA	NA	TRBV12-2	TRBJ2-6	CASRGSTTTQSRANVLTF	TGTGCAAGTCGCGGATCAACGACCACACAAAGTCGGGCCAACGTCCTGACTTTC
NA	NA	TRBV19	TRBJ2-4	CASSAPRWGIAKNIQYF	TGTGCCAGTAGCGCTCCTCGTTGGGGGATAGCCAAAAACATTCAGTACTTC
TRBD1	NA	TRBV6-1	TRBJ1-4	CASSAQGGLNEKLFF	TGTGCCAGCAGTGCCCAGGGGGGGCTGAATGAAAAACTGTTTTTT
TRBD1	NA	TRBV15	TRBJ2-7	CATSREGMGQTYEQYF	TGTGCCACCAGCAGAGAAGGTATGGGACAGACCTACGAGCAGTACTTC
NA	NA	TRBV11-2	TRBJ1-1	CASSLQQNTEAFF	TGTGCCAGCAGCCTACAGCAGAACACTGAAGCTTTCTTT
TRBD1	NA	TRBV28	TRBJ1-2	CASSFSSGTDYGYTF	TGTGCCAGCAGTTTTTCCTCCGGGACAGACTATGGCTACACCTTC
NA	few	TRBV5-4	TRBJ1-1	CASSSNQQGKAFF	TGTGCCAGCAGTTCGAACCAACAGGGTAAAGCTTTCTTT
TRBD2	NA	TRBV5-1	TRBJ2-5	CASSLGTSVETQYF	TGCGCCAGCAGCTTGGGGACTAGCGTAGAGACCCAGTACTTC
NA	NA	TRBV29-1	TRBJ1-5	CSARGGYNQPQHF	TGCAGCGCCCGTGGGGGTTACAATCAGCCCCAGCATTTT
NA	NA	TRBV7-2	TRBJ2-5	CASSLTASQETQYF	TGTGCCAGCAGCTTAACGGCAAGTCAAGAGACCCAGTACTTC
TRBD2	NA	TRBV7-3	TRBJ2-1	CASSPSGTSVHEQFF	TGTGCCAGCAGCCCCTCCGGGACTAGCGTCCATGAGCAGTTCTTC
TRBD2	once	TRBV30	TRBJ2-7	CAWDPGTSNYEQYF	TGTGCCTGGGACCCCGGGACTAGCAACTACGAGCAGTACTTC
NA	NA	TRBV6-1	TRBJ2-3	CASSVTPAPRTDTQYF	TGTGCCAGCAGTGTAACACCTGCCCCGCGCACAGATACGCAGTATTTT
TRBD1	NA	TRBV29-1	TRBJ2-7	CSVATPGGEQYF	TGCAGCGTCGCTACACCAGGGGGCGAGCAGTACTTC
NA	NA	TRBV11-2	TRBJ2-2	CASSRPYPGELFF	TGTGCCAGCAGTCGCCCTTATCCCGGGGAGCTGTTTTTT
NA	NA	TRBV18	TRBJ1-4	CASSLSGTNEKLFF	TGTGCCAGCTCACTGTCGGGGACTAATGAAAAACTGTTTTTT